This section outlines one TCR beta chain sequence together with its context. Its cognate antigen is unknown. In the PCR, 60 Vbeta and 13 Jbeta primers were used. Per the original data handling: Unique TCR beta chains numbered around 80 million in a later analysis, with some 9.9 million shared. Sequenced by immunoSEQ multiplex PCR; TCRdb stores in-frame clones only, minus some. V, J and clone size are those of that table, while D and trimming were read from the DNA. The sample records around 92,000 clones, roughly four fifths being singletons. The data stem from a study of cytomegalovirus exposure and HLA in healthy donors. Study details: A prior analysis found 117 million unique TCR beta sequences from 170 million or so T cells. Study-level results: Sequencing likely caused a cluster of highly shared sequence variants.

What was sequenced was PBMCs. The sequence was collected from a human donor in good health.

CDR3 protein: CASVRQGGSHYGYTF. Here the CDR3 DNA reads TGTGCCAGCGTTAGACAGGGAGGTTCGCACTATGGCTACACCTTC. The V gene is TRBV13, the J gene TRBJ1-2, with TRBD1 identical over 7 bases. The CDR3 is made up of 15 amino acids. The germline gives CDR1 PRHDT, CDR2 FYEKMQ (reference sequence). Trimming at V came to 8 bases and at J to 3 bases, leaving 12 bases not matched to a gene.